The 15 T cell receptor beta chains below come from one sample, sequenced in a study of blood T cell repertoires in COVID-19. Assay used: immunoSEQ multiplex PCR; TCRdb lists only in-frame clones, some missing. The sample has approximately 90,000 clones, roughly 83% seen once. The sample taken for sequencing was peripheral blood. These receptors originate from a woman of 80 years or more with active or convalescent COVID-19.

The gene calls are TRBV19 and TRBJ1-1; TRBD1 might be the D (5 bases). Between the trimmed V and J ends, which lost 6 bases and 3 bases, there was a span of 14 bases. The CDR3 contains 14 residues. Looked up from germline, CDR1 is LNHDA and CDR2 is SQIVND (reference sequence). CDR3 amino acids: CASSPRALDTEAFF. The DNA of the CDR3 is TGTGCCAGTAGCCCCAGGGCCTTGGACACTGAAGCTTTCTTT.

This chain uses TRBV28 with TRBJ2-1; 10 bases are shared with TRBD1. CDR1 is MDHEN, CDR2 SYDVKM, per germline. After removal of 2 bases from V and 3 bases from J, the junction contained 4 bases not matched to a gene. This CDR3 is 16 amino acids long. CDR3 sequence (DNA): TGTGCCAGCAGTTTAGGGGGACAGGGGAACTACAATGAGCAGTTCTTC. This translates into CASSLGGQGNYNEQFF.

The rearrangement links TRBV5-1 to TRBJ1-2, with TRBD1 matching over 8 bases. V shed 1 base and J 8 bases; nucleotides not matched to a gene: 10. CDR3 length equals 15 residues. Germline V gene sequence: CDR1 SGHRS, CDR2 YFSETQ. The CDR3 protein is CASSLPAGGTEGYTF. DNA for the CDR3: TGCGCCAGCAGCTTGCCGGCAGGGGGCACGGAAGGCTACACCTTC.

The chain is built from TRBV2 and TRBJ1-4; 10 nucleotides match TRBD1. Germline V CDR1 and CDR2: SNHLY, FYNNEI. Germline trimming cut 5 bases from V and 10 bases from J; bases unmatched to any gene: 7. The CDR3 consists of 14 residues. In DNA form, the CDR3 reads TGTGCCAGCAGTCCAGGACAGGGGGGCACAAAACTGTTTTTT. Translating gives CASSPGQGGTKLFF. Full variable domain (rest looked up from reference TRBV2 and TRBJ1-4): EPEVTQTPSHQVTQMGQEVILRCVPISNHLYFYWYRQILGQKVEFLVSFYNNEISEKSEIFDDQFSVERPDGSNFTLKIRSTKLEDSAMYFCASSPGQGGTKLFFGSGTQLSVL.

V gene TRBV30 combines with J gene TRBJ1-1, with 10 bases identical to TRBD1. The CDR3 runs 14 residues. Germline values: CDR1 GTSNPN, CDR2 SVGIG (reference sequence). The J segment lost 2 bases and the V segment lost 3 bases, leaving 3 bases of the junction unmatched. This chain's CDR3 is CAWRRTGGNTEAFF. DNA for the CDR3: TGTGCCTGGAGAAGGACAGGGGGAAACACTGAAGCTTTCTTT.

The rearrangement joins TRBV28 to TRBJ2-7, with unresolved D. Trimming took off 8 bases at V and 5 bases at J, with 16 bases between the two ends. Germline values: CDR1 MDHEN, CDR2 SYDVKM. The CDR3 consists of 13 residues. The CDR3 DNA reads TGTGCCAGCTCCACCCCCCAGGTGAACGAGCAGTACTTC. Translated: CASSTPQVNEQYF.

This clone was detected only a few times. This chain links TRBV6-6 with TRBJ1-6; D remains ambiguous. The length of the CDR3 is 12 residues. Looked up from germline, CDR1 is MNHNY and CDR2 is SVGAGI (reference sequence). V was clipped by 6 bases and J by 6 bases, with 6 bases between them. CDR3 sequence (DNA): TGTGCCAGCAGGTCGAGTAATTCACCCCTCCACTTT. Protein sequence: CASRSSNSPLHF.

This clone was detected only once. The chain has TRBV6-2 or TRBV6-3 and TRBJ1-6, with D possibly being TRBD1 (5 bases). V was shortened by 2 bases and J by 7 bases, with 12 bases between the two germline ends. The germline gives CDR1 MNHEY, CDR2 SVGEGT. The CDR3 loop spans 15 amino acids. CDR3 DNA: TGTGCCAGCAGTTACCTGGGGGGTGGCAATTCACCCCTCCACTTT. This encodes CASSYLGGGNSPLHF.

This chain joins TRBV10-1 and TRBJ2-3; 8 bases are shared with TRBD2. The CDR3 totals 16 residues. The germline gives CDR1 WNHNN, CDR2 SYGVQD (reference sequence). Trimming at V came to 0 bases and at J to 5 bases, leaving 7 bases not matched to a gene. For the CDR3, the DNA is TGCGCCAGCAGTGAGTCCGCGGGAGGCCTTAGAGATACGCAGTATTTT. As protein: CASSESAGGLRDTQYF.

The chain is built from TRBV5-4 and TRBJ2-5; TRBD2 agrees at 11 bases. CDR3 length: 15 residues. V gave up 5 bases and J gave up 2 bases; unmatched junction bases: 5. The germline V gene has CDR1 SGHNT and CDR2 YYREEE (reference sequence). The CDR3 is CASSTSGRLQETQYF. The CDR3 nucleotides read TGTGCCAGCAGTACTAGCGGGAGACTGCAAGAGACCCAGTACTTC.

This chain connects TRBV7-3 to TRBJ2-3; 7 nucleotides match TRBD2. There are 14 residues in the CDR3. Germline lookup yields CDR1 SGHTA and CDR2 FQGTGA. V shed 3 bases and J 4 bases; nucleotides not matched to a gene: 4. The DNA of the CDR3 is TGTGCCAGCAGCTTCTCAGCGGGGTCAGATACGCAGTATTTT. Its translation: CASSFSAGSDTQYF.

This rearrangement joins TRBV5-4 to TRBJ1-4, with a tentative D call TRBD1 (6 bases). Trimming cost V 2 bases and J 6 bases, with 11 bases left between them. The CDR3 has 14 residues. Per germline, CDR1 SGHNT and CDR2 YYREEE (reference sequence). Here the CDR3 DNA reads TGTGCCAGCAGCTTTCAGGGGTTAGATGAAAAACTGTTTTTT. It yields the protein CASSFQGLDEKLFF.

The J gene is TRBJ2-1, the V gene TRBV5-8; D might be TRBD1 (5 bases). The V end was cut by 0 bases, the J end by 6 bases, with 13 bases between. From germline, CDR1 is SGHTS and CDR2 YDEGEE. The CDR3 contains 15 residues. CDR3 in DNA: TGTGCCAGCAGCTTGGGACAGATCGTGGGCAATGAGCAGTTCTTC. Its translation: CASSLGQIVGNEQFF.

This clone has just one count. V gene TRBV27 combines with J gene TRBJ1-1; D might be TRBD1 (6 bases). Germline values: CDR1 MNHEY, CDR2 SMNVEV (reference sequence). With 5 bases removed from V and 5 bases from J, the gap between germline ends came to 18 bases. The CDR3 contains 15 residues. CDR3 in amino acids: CASSLVTQGDTEAFF. The CDR3 region has the DNA TGTGCCAGCAGTCTAGTTACACAGGGAGATACTGAAGCTTTCTTT.

The chain couples TRBV5-6 to TRBJ2-5; 10 nucleotides align to TRBD2. CDR3 length equals 15 residues. Per the germline V gene, CDR1 is SGHDT and CDR2 is YYEEEE. The trim removed 1 base at V and 5 bases at J, leaving 5 bases unmatched. The DNA of the CDR3 is TGTGCCAGCAGCTTGAGCCTAGCGGGAGTTGAGACCCAGTACTTC. Translated, it gives CASSLSLAGVETQYF.